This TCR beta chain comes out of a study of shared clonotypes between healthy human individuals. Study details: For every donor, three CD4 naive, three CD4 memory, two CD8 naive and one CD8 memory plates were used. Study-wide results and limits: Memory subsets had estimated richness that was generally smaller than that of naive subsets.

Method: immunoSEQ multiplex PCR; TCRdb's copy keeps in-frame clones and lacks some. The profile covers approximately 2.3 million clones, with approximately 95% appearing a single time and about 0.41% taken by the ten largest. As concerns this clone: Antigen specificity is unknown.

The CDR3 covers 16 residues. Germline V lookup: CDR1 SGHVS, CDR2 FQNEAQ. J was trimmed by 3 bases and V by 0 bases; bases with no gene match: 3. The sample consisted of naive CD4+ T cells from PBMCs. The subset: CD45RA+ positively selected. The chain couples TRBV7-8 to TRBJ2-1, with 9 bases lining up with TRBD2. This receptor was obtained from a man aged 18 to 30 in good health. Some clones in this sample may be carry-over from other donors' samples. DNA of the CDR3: TGTGCCAGCAGCTTAGCGATAGCGGGGGTCTACAATGAGCAGTTCTTC. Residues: CASSLAIAGVYNEQFF.